Only one count was recorded for the clone carrying this T cell receptor (beta chain). The antigen is not known. This record belongs to a study of shared clonotypes between healthy human individuals. Study in general: CD8 memory received one plate per donor, CD8 naive two, CD4 memory three and CD4 naive three. The study's findings and limits: Non-shared clonotypes displayed generation probabilities falling below those of clonotypes present in all four donors.

CD4+ cell separation produced CD45RA+ naive and CD45RA-negative memory subsets. The assay was run at deep level. Sequencing used immunoSEQ multiplex PCR; TCRdb keeps in-frame clones, though not all of them. This sample carries some 680,000 clones, 60% to 75% of them seen once, and the ten largest clones take under 2%. Germline values: CDR1 SQVTM, CDR2 ANQGSEA. CDR3 size: 10 residues. Deletions cut 6 bases from V and 7 bases from J, with 7 bases between. The sequence was obtained from a woman in her twenties or thirties in good health. Sample: memory CD4+ T cells sorted from blood. The subset denotes: CD45RA-negative fraction. V and J are TRBV29-1 and TRBJ2-1; D is unclear. The CDR3 reads CSVVGNEQFF. The DNA for the CDR3 is TGCAGCGTAGTAGGTAATGAGCAGTTCTTC.